This T cell receptor beta chain was sequenced during a study of cytomegalovirus exposure and HLA in healthy donors. V was shortened by 4 bases and J by 4 bases, with 13 bases between the two germline ends. CDR1 and CDR2 (germline): GTSNPN, SVGIG (reference sequence). The CDR3 length is 14 residues. The PCR ran on 60 Vbeta and 13 Jbeta primers. Profiling relied on immunoSEQ multiplex PCR, and the TCRdb table lists in-frame clones only, not all of them. The sample holds about 98,000 clones; roughly 70% are singletons and the top ten take about 1.7%. This sequence originates from a male donor in good health and CMV-seronegative. Material: PBMCs. V is TRBV30 and J is TRBJ1-4, with D uncertain. Here the CDR3 DNA reads TGTGCCTGGACTCGCGTCGGGGATAATGAAAAACTGTTTTTT. Translating gives CAWTRVGDNEKLFF.